Here is one T cell receptor (beta chain) with its context. The data stem from a study of blood T cell repertoires in COVID-19. The CDR3 spans 13 residues. Germline V gives CDR1 SGHAT, CDR2 FQNNGV. Trimming shortened V by 1 base and J by 3 bases, and 3 bases separated the two germline ends. Authors' analysis steps: Estimates of nucleated cell counts were drawn from the amplification of reference gene primers. The protocol was immunoSEQ multiplex PCR, while the TCRdb copy is restricted to in-frame clones and leaves out a portion. V, J and clone size were drawn from that table, and D and trimming were deduced from the DNA. Of tens of thousands of clones in the sample, approximately 91% were seen once.

This chain joins TRBV11-2 and TRBJ2-2; D gene ambiguous. This clonotype originated in a man between 60 and 75 years old with acute or convalescent COVID-19. What was sequenced was peripheral blood. CDR3 DNA sequence: TGTGCCAGCAGCTTAGTAGACACCGGGGAGCTGTTTTTT. Translated: CASSLVDTGELFF.